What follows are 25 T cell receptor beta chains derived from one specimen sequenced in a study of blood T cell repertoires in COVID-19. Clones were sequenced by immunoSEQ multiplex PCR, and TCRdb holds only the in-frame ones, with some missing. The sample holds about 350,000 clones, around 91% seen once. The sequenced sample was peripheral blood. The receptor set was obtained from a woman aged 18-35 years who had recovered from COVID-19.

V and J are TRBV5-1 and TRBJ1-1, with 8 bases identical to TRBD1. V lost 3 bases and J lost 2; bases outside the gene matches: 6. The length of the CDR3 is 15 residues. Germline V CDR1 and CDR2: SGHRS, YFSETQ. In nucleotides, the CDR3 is TGCGCCAGCAGCTCCGTCGACAGGGGAAACACTGAAGCTTTCTTT. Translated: CASSSVDRGNTEAFF.

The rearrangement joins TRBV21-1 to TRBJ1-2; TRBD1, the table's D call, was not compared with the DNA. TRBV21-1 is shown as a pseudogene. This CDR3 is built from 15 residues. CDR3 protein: CASTSDGRALGGYTF. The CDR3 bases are TGTGCCAGCACCTCGGATGGCAGGGCTCTGGGTGGCTACACCTTC.

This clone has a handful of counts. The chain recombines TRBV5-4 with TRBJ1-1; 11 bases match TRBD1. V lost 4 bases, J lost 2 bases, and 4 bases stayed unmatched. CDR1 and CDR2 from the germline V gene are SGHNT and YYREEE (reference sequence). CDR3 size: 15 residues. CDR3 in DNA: TGTGCCAGCAGCACGGGACAGGGGGTCAACACTGAAGCTTTCTTT. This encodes CASSTGQGVNTEAFF.

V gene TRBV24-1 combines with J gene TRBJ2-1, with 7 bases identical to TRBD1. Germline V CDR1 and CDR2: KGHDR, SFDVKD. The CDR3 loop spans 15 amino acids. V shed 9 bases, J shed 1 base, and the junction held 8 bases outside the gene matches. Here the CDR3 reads CATRRQGGSYNEQFF. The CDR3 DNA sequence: TGTGCCACCCGGCGACAGGGCGGGTCCTACAATGAGCAGTTCTTC.

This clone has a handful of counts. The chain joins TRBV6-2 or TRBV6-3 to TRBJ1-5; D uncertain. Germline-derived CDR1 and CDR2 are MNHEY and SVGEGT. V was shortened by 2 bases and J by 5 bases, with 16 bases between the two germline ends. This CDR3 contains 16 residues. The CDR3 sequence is CASSYMRTRVYQPQHF. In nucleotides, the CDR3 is TGTGCCAGCAGTTACATGCGGACGAGGGTTTATCAGCCCCAGCATTTT.

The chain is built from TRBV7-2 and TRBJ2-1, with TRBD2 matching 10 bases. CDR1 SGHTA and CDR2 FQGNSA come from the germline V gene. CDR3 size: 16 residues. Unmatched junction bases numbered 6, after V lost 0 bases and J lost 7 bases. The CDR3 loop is CASSLALLAGENEQFF. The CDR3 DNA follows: TGTGCCAGCAGCTTAGCTTTGCTAGCGGGGGAGAATGAGCAGTTCTTC.

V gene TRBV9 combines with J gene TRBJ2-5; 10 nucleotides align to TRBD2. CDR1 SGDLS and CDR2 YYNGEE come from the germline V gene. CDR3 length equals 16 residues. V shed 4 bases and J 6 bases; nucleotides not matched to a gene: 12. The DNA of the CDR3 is TGTGCCAGCAGCCCCACGAGCGGGAGGGAGAAAAAGACCCAGTACTTC. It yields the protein CASSPTSGREKKTQYF.

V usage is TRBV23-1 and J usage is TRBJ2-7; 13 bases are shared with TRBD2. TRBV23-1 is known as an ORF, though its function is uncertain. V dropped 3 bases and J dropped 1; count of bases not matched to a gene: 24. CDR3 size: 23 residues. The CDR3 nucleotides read TGCGCCAGCAGTCACCTACTGACAGGGGCGGGTACTAGCGGGAGGGAAACATCCTACGAGCAGTACGTC. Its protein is CASSHLLTGAGTSGRETSYEQYV.

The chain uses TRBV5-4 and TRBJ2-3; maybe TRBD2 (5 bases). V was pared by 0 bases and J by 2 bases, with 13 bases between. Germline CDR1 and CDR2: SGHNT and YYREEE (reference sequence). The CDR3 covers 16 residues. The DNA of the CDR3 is TGTGCCAGCAGCTTGGTTTCCAGGACTTTCACAGATACGCAGTATTTT. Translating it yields CASSLVSRTFTDTQYF.

Written as DNA, the CDR3 is TGTGCCAGCAGCCAAGGGGCAGGTCTCTATACGGGGGGCTACACCTTC. Translation gives CASSQGAGLYTGGYTF. V and J are TRBV3-1 (or the pseudogene TRBV3-2) and TRBJ1-2; D not certain. The CDR3 totals 16 residues. Looked up from germline, CDR1 is LGHDT and CDR2 is YNNKEL (reference sequence). V was pared by 1 base and J by 8 bases, with 20 bases between.

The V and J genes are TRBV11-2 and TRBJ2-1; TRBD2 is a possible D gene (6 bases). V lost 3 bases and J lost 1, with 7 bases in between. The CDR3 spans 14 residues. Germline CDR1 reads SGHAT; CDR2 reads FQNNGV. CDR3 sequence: CASSFGSSYNEQFF. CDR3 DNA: TGTGCCAGCAGCTTCGGGAGTTCCTACAATGAGCAGTTCTTC.

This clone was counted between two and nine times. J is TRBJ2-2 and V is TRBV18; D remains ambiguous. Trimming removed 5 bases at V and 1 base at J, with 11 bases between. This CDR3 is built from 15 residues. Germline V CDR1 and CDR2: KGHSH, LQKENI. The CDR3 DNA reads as TGTGCCAGCTCAGACTCGGCCGTGAACACCGGGGAGCTGTTTTTT. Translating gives CASSDSAVNTGELFF.

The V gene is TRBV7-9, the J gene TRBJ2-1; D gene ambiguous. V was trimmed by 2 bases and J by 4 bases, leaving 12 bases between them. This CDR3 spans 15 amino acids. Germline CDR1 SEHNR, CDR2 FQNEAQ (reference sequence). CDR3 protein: CASSLRGSPYNEQFF. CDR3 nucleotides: TGTGCCAGCAGCTTAAGAGGTAGTCCATACAATGAGCAGTTCTTC.

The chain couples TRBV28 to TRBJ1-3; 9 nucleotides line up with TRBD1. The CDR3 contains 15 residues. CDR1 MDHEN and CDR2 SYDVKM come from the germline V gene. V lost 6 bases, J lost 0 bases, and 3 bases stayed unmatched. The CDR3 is CASRKQGASGNTIYF. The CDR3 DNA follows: TGTGCCAGCAGGAAACAGGGGGCCTCTGGAAACACCATATATTTT.

CDR3 sequence: CASSYSIMGVYGYTF. Written as DNA, the CDR3 is TGTGCCAGCAGTTACTCGATAATGGGAGTCTATGGCTACACCTTC. The chain recombines TRBV6-5 with TRBJ1-2; no firm D call. Per germline, CDR1 MNHEY and CDR2 SVGAGI. The ends were cut back, 0 bases at V and 4 bases at J, with 12 bases in the middle. The CDR3 is 15 amino acids.

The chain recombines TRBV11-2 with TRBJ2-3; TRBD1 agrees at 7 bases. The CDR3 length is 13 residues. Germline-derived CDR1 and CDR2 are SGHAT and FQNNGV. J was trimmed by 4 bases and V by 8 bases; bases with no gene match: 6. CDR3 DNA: TGTGCCAGCCTGAGACAGGGCCCAGATACGCAGTATTTT. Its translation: CASLRQGPDTQYF.

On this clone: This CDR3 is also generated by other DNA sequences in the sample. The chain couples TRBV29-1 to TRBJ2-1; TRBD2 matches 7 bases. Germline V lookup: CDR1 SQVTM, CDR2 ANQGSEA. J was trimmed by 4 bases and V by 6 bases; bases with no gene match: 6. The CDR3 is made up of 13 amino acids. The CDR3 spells CSVGGTTYNEQFF. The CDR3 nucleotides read TGCAGCGTAGGCGGGACTACGTACAATGAGCAGTTCTTC.

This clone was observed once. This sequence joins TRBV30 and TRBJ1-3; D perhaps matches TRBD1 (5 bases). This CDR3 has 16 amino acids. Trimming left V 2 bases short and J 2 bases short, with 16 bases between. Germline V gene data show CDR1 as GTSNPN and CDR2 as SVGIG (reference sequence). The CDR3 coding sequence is TGTGCCTGGAGTTCAGGGTTAGTGAGGCCTGGAAACACCATATATTTT. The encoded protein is CAWSSGLVRPGNTIYF. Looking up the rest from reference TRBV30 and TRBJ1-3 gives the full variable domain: SQTIHQWPATLVQPVGSPLSLECTVEGTSNPNLYWYRQAAGRGLQLLFYSVGIGQISSEVPQNLSASRPQDRQFILSSKKLLLSDSGFYLCAWSSGLVRPGNTIYFGEGSWLTVV.

The chain's CDR3 is CASSLDSSYEQYV. In DNA form, the CDR3 reads TGTGCCAGCAGCTTGGACAGCTCCTACGAGCAGTACGTC. The V call is TRBV7-7, the J call TRBJ2-7, with D tentatively TRBD1 (6 bases). Germline values: CDR1 SSHAT, CDR2 FNYEAQ (reference sequence). V was shortened by 3 bases and J by 0 bases, with 6 bases between the two germline ends. CDR3 size: 13 residues.

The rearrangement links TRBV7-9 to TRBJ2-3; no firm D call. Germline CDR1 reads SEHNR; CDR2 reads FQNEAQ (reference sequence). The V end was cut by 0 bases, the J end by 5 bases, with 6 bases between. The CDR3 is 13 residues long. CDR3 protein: CASSLAREDTQYF. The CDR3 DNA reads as TGTGCCAGCAGCTTAGCTAGAGAAGATACGCAGTATTTT.

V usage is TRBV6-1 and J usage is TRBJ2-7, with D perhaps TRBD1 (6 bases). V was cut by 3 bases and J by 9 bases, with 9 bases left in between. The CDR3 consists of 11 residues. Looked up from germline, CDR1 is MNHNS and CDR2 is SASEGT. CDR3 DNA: TGTGCCAGCAGTGATGGGGGCTTGCAGTACGTC. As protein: CASSDGGLQYV.

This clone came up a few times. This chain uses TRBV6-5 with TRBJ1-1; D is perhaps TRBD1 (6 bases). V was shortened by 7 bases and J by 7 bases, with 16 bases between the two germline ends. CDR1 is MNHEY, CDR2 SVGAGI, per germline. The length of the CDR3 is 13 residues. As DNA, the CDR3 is TGTGCCAGCACCCAACAGGGTTATGGTGAAGCTTTCTTT. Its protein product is CASTQQGYGEAFF.

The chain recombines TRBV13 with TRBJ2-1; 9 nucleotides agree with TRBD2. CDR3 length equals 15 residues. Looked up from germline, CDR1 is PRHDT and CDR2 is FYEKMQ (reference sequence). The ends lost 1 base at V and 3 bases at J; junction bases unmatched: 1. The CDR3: CASSLALAGYNEQFF. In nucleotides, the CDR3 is TGTGCCAGCAGCTTAGCACTAGCGGGCTACAATGAGCAGTTCTTC.

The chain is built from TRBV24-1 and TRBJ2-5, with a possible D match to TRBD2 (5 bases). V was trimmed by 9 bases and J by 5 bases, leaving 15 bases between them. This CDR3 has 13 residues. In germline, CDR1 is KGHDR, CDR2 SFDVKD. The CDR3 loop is CATRGRGYETQYF. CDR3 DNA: TGTGCCACCCGAGGACGGGGTTATGAGACCCAGTACTTC.

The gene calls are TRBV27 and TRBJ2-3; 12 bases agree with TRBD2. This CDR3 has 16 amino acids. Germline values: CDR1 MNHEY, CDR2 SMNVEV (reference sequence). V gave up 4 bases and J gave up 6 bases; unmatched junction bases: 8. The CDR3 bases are TGTGCCAGCAGTTCCAGTCTAGCGGGAGGGCCGGATACGCAGTATTTT. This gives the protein CASSSSLAGGPDTQYF.